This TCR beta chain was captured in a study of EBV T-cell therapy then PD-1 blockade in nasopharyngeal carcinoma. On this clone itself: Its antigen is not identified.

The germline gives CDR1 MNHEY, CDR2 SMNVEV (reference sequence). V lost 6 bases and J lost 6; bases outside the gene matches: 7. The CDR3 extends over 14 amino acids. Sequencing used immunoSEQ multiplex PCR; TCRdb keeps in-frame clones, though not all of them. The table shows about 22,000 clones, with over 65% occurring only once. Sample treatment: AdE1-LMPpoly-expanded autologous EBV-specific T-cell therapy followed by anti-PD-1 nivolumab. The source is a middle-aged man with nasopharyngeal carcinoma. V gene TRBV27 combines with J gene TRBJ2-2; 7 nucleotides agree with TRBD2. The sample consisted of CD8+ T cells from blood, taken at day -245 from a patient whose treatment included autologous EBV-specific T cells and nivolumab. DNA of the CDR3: TGTGCCAGCAGCCCCGGGACTATGGCCGGGGAGCTGTTTTTT. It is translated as CASSPGTMAGELFF.